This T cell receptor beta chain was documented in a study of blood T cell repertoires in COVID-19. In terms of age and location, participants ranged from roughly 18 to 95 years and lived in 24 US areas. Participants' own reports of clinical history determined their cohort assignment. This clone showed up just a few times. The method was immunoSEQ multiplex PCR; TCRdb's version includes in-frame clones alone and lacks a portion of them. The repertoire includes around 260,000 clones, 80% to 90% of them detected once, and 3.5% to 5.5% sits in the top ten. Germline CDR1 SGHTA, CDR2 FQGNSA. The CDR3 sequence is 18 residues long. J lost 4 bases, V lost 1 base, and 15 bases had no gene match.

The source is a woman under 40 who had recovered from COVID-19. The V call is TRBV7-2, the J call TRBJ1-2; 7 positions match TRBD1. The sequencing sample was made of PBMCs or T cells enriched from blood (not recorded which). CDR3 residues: CASSLELPGLGGGYGYTF. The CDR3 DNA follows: TGTGCCAGCAGCTTAGAACTTCCGGGCTTAGGGGGCGGCTATGGCTACACCTTC. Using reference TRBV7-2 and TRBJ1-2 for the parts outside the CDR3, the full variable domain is GAGVSQSPSNKVTEKGKDVELRCDPISGHTALYWYRQSLGQGLEFLIYFQGNSAPDKSGLPSDRFSAERTGGSVSTLTIQRTQQEDSAVYLCASSLELPGLGGGYGYTFGSGTRLTVV.